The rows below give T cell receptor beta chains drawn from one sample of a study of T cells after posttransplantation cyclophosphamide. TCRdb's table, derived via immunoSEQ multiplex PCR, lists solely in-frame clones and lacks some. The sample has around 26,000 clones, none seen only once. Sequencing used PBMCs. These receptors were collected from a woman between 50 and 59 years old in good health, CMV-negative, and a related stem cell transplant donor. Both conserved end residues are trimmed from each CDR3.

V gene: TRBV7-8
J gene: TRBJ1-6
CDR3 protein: ASSQDRNSPLH

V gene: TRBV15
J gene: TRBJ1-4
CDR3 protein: ATSREGSPNEKLF

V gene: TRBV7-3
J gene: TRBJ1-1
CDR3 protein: ASSLGSGNTEAF

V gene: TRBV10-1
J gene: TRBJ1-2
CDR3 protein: ASTRGEEGIAKKTYT

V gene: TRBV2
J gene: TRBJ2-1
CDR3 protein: ASSESYSSGRIEQF

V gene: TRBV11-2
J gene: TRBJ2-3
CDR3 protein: ASSAVTDTQY

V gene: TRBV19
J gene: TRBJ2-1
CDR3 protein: ASRLRGGQGRNEQF

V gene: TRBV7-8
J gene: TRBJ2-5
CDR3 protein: ASSPTTYPSQETQY

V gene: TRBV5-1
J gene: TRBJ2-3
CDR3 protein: ASSLGGPSTDTQY

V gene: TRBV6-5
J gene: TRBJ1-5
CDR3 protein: ASGTGSQPQH

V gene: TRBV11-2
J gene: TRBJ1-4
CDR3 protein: ASSRPSEKLF